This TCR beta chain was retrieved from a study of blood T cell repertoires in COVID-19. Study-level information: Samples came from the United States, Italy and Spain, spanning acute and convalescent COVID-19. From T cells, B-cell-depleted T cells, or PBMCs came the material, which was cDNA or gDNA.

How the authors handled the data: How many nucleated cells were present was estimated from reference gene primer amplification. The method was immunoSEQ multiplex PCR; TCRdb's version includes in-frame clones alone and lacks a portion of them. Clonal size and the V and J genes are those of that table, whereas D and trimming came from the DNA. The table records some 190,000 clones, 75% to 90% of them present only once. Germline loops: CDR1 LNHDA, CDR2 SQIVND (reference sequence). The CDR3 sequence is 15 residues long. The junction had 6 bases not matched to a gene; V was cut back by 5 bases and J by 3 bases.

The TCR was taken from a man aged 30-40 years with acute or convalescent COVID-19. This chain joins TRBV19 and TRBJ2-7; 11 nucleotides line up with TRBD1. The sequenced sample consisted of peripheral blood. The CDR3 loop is CASSSGTGGSYEQYF. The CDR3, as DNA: TGTGCCAGTAGTTCTGGGACAGGGGGGAGCTACGAGCAGTACTTC.